The 5 T cell receptor beta chains below all came from one sample that was sequenced in a study of metastatic and nonmetastatic thyroid tumors. No patient received treatment before thyroid surgery. With MiXCR, TCRdb called clones anew from the PCR reads. The table shows 20,000 to 25,000 clones, with approximately 25% occurring only once. Sequencing was done on a sample of tumor tissue. These receptor sequences come from a female donor with papillary thyroid cancer or a benign thyroid nodule (not recorded which). Some clones in this sample may be carry-over from other donors' samples.

This clone was seen a few times. A much larger clone lies a single base off, so this may be a read error. The V call is TRBV2, the J call TRBJ2-1; no definite D call. Germline V gives CDR1 SNHLY, CDR2 FYNNEI. Deletions cut 7 bases from V and 4 bases from J, with 8 bases between. The CDR3 runs 12 residues. The CDR3 region has the DNA TGTGCCAGCACTATGGAATACAATGAGCAGTTCTTC. Translating gives CASTMEYNEQFF.

This clone was counted ten times or more. At one boundary the junction diverges from the germline segment, which might be a read error. This chain uses TRBV5-1 with TRBJ2-1, with 13 bases lining up with TRBD2. CDR3 length: 14 residues. Germline V gene data show CDR1 as SGHRS and CDR2 as YFSETQ. In nucleotides, the CDR3 is TGCGCCAGCAGATTGGGACTAGCGGGGTCTGAGCAGTTCTTC. This gives the protein CASRLGLAGSEQFF.

V gene TRBV11-3 combines with J gene TRBJ2-3, with 7 bases that match TRBD2. Germline CDR1 SGHNT, CDR2 YENEEA. J gave up 2 bases and V 5 bases, and 7 bases lay outside the gene matches. The CDR3 is made up of 15 amino acids. CDR3 nucleotide sequence: TGTGCCAGCAGCGCATCCGGGACTATCACAGATACGCAGTATTTT. It is translated as CASSASGTITDTQYF.

The chain recombines TRBV10-2 with TRBJ2-5; D is undetermined. V was trimmed by 4 bases and J by 2 bases, leaving 8 bases between them. The CDR3 covers 13 residues. Per germline, CDR1 WSHSY and CDR2 SAAADI. CDR3 in DNA: TGCGCCAGCAGTGTTAAGGGACAAGAGACCCAGTACTTC. Its protein product is CASSVKGQETQYF.

In its sample, this clone was seen a few times. V is TRBV24-1 and J is TRBJ1-2, with 9 bases aligning to TRBD1. V was pared by 7 bases and J by 4 bases, with 3 bases of the junction left unmatched. From germline, CDR1 is KGHDR and CDR2 SFDVKD. This CDR3 comprises 13 residues. CDR3 bases: TGTGCCACCAGCACGACAGGGGGCTATGGCTACACCTTC. Its translation is CATSTTGGYGYTF.